Sequencing of this TCR beta chain was carried out in a study of cytomegalovirus exposure and HLA in healthy donors. The junction had 15 bases not matched to a gene; V was cut back by 0 bases and J by 5 bases. Germline V gene data show CDR1 as MGHRA and CDR2 as YSYEKL. This CDR3 is built from 18 residues. Use of 60 Vbeta and 13 Jbeta primers characterized the PCR. Libraries were prepared by immunoSEQ multiplex PCR; TCRdb keeps only in-frame clonotypes and omits some of them. The sample holds about 160,000 clones, under 85% seen once. The clonotype was recovered from a woman aged 25 to 39 in good health and CMV-seronegative. The chain uses TRBV4-1 and TRBJ2-5, with 7 bases matching TRBD2. Sequences were obtained from PBMCs. In nucleotides, the CDR3 is TGCGCCAGCAGCCAAGAAGGGGTGGTTCTAGCGGCCCGGGAGACCCAGTACTTC. Translated: CASSQEGVVLAARETQYF.